This T cell receptor beta chain was sequenced during a study of T-cell reconstitution after alpha-beta-depleted transplantation in children. Preparing the TCRbeta library involved the use of unique molecular identifiers. From the PCR reads, TCRdb called clonotypes with MiXCR, one entry per CDR3 protein. The sample yields about 360,000 distinct CDR3 sequences, 13% seen once. Germline lookup yields CDR1 DFQATT and CDR2 SNEGSKA (reference sequence). Deletions cut 5 bases from V and 6 bases from J, with 13 bases between. This CDR3 has 12 amino acids. The sample in question was PBMCs, obtained from the stem cell graft. V and J are TRBV20-1 and TRBJ1-2; D not resolved. The origin of this receptor is a human donor who donated a stem cell graft to a child with Fanconi anemia. The CDR3 protein is CSAQQDVHGYTF. CDR3 DNA sequence: TGCAGTGCTCAGCAGGACGTACATGGCTACACCTTC.